This TCR beta chain was found in a study of T cell responses to AZD1222 COVID-19 vaccine. Study observations and caveats: Repertoire sampling happened only post peak T cell response. Targeting of unmutated variant regions was reportedly seen in nearly half of spike-specific TCRs.

This CDR3 has 14 amino acids. CDR1 is SGHRS, CDR2 YFSETQ, per germline. With V trimmed by 0 bases and J by 6 bases, 1 base remained unmatched. This clone was detected only a few times. The antigen is undetermined. This specimen includes other DNA sequences encoding the same CDR3. Only in-frame clones appear in the TCRdb table, and some are missing; sequencing was by immunoSEQ multiplex PCR. The sample has 150,000 to 200,000 clones; around 88% are singletons. The clonotype comes from an adult in good health. The chain employs TRBV5-1 and TRBJ1-5; 9 nucleotides line up with TRBD1. This sample comprised peripheral blood, obtained on day 0 of AZD1222 vaccination. CDR3 loop: CASSLGQGGQPQHF. The CDR3 DNA reads as TGCGCCAGCAGCTTGGGACAGGGGGGTCAGCCCCAGCATTTT.